This T cell receptor (beta chain) stems from a study of blood T cell repertoires in COVID-19. Study as a whole: Spain, Italy and the United States supplied samples that represented acute and convalescent COVID-19. PBMCs, B-cell-depleted T cells, or T cells were the source of the cDNA or gDNA that made up the material.

How the authors handled the data: From reference gene primer amplification, estimates of nucleated cell counts were derived. Profiling relied on immunoSEQ multiplex PCR, and the TCRdb table lists in-frame clones only, not all of them. The DNA gave D and trimming, while V, J and clone size come from that table. The sample includes approximately 350,000 clones, over 70% seen only once; the top ten take just under 6.5%. The Seattle patients, enrolled during active infection, were followed longitudinally. Germline V gene data show CDR1 as SEHNR and CDR2 as FQNEAQ (reference sequence). The J segment lost 8 bases and the V segment lost 2 bases, leaving 12 bases of the junction unmatched. The CDR3 totals 16 residues.

Sample: peripheral blood. The V and J genes are TRBV7-9 and TRBJ1-2, with TRBD1 matching over 9 bases. This TCR was sampled from a woman in her forties or fifties with COVID-19, enrolled during active disease. This CDR3 reads CASSLRPERTGDGYTF. The CDR3 DNA sequence: TGTGCCAGCAGCTTAAGGCCGGAACGGACAGGGGACGGCTACACCTTC.